The 9 T cell receptor beta chains below come from one sample, sequenced in a study of T cell responses to AZD1222 COVID-19 vaccine. Data came from immunoSEQ multiplex PCR; TCRdb stores just in-frame clones and leaves some out. Of approximately 50,000 clones listed, about 80% were seen once; the top ten hold roughly 5.1%. Material: peripheral blood, obtained 28 days after the second AZD1222 dose. Source of these receptors: an adult who received the AZD1222 COVID-19 vaccine.

The V and J genes are TRBV16 and TRBJ1-5; no definite D call. Germline V gene sequence: CDR1 KGHSY, CDR2 FQNENV. The V and J ends lost 1 base and 5 bases respectively, with 12 bases between them. The CDR3 totals 15 residues. CDR3 protein: CASSQFERIHQPQHF. In nucleotides, the CDR3 is TGTGCCAGCAGCCAATTCGAGAGGATACATCAGCCCCAGCATTTT.

The chain is built from TRBV7-6 and TRBJ1-4, with D possibly matching TRBD1 (5 bases). Deletions cut 4 bases from V and 0 bases from J, with 12 bases between. The CDR3 consists of 16 residues. Germline V gives CDR1 SGHVS, CDR2 FNYEAQ. CDR3 region: CASSSLGHSTNEKLFF. Written as DNA, the CDR3 is TGTGCCAGCAGCTCCCTTGGACATTCAACTAATGAAAAACTGTTTTTT.

The J gene is TRBJ2-1, the V gene TRBV27; 14 nucleotides match TRBD2. The CDR3 contains 13 residues. V was pared by 6 bases and J by 9 bases, with 1 base of the junction left unmatched. The germline V gene encodes CDR1 MNHEY and CDR2 SMNVEV (reference sequence). CDR3 sequence reads: CASRTSGGVEQFF. The CDR3 DNA sequence: TGTGCCAGCAGGACTAGCGGGGGGGTTGAGCAGTTCTTC.

The chain uses TRBV5-1 and TRBJ2-7, with 9 positions matching TRBD2. The V gene's germline CDR1 is SGHRS and CDR2 YFSETQ. CDR3 size: 14 residues. V was pared by 6 bases and J by 2 bases, with 6 bases of the junction left unmatched. CDR3 sequence reads: CASTIAGAPYEQYF. The DNA of the CDR3 is TGCGCCAGCACCATAGCGGGAGCCCCCTACGAGCAGTACTTC.

The chain carries TRBV18 and TRBJ1-1, with D perhaps TRBD1 (5 bases). This CDR3 has 13 residues. Germline loops: CDR1 KGHSH, CDR2 LQKENI. V lost 5 bases to trimming and J lost 7 bases, with 14 bases between them. The CDR3 DNA follows: TGTGCCAGCTCAGGACAAGGACGGTTTGAAGCTTTCTTT. This encodes CASSGQGRFEAFF.

This chain links TRBV2 with TRBJ1-4; tentatively, D is TRBD1 (6 bases). The CDR3 runs 13 residues. Trimming removed 7 bases at V and 7 bases at J, with 13 bases between. Germline loops: CDR1 SNHLY, CDR2 FYNNEI. CDR3 DNA: TGTGCCAGCACTTGGGGGGCTGGTGAAAAACTGTTTTTT. The encoded protein is CASTWGAGEKLFF.

The chain couples TRBV6-5 to TRBJ1-1; possible D gene TRBD1, 5 bases. Germline values: CDR1 MNHEY, CDR2 SVGAGI. CDR3 length: 15 amino acids. Trimming cost V 2 bases and J 1 base, with 11 bases left between them. The chain's CDR3 is CASSYQGDWNTEAFF. The CDR3 bases are TGTGCCAGCAGTTACCAAGGGGATTGGAACACTGAAGCTTTCTTT.

The chain combines TRBV3-1 (or the pseudogene TRBV3-2) with TRBJ2-1; the match to TRBD2 covers 7 bases. The CDR3 extends over 14 amino acids. The ends lost 3 bases at V and 7 bases at J; junction bases unmatched: 6. Germline lookup yields CDR1 LGHDT and CDR2 YNNKEL (reference sequence). CDR3 amino acids: CASSHTSEGNEQFF. Written as DNA, the CDR3 is TGTGCCAGCAGCCATACTAGCGAGGGGAATGAGCAGTTCTTC.

V gene TRBV28 combines with J gene TRBJ2-1; D might be TRBD1 (6 bases). Germline CDR1 and CDR2: MDHEN and SYDVKM. V lost 2 bases and J 4 bases, leaving 12 bases between the germline ends. The CDR3 is made up of 15 amino acids. The chain's CDR3 is CASSLQATGYNEQFF. For the CDR3, the DNA is TGTGCCAGCAGTTTACAGGCAACAGGGTACAATGAGCAGTTCTTC. The whole variable domain, remainder taken from reference TRBV28 and TRBJ2-1, is DVKVTQSSRYLVKRTGEKVFLECVQDMDHENMFWYRQDPGLGLRLIYFSYDVKMKEKGDIPEGYSVSREKKERFSLILESASTNQTSMYLCASSLQATGYNEQFFGPGTRLTVL.